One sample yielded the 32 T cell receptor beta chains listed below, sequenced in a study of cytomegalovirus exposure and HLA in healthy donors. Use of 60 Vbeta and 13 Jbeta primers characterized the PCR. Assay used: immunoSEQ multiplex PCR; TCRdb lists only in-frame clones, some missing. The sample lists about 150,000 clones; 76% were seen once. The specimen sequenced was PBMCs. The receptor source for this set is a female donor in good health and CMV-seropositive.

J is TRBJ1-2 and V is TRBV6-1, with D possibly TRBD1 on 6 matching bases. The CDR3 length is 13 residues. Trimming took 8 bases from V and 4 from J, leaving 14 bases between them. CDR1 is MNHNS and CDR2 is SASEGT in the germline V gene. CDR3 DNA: TGTGCCAGCGAGGGAGGGGGTGGCTATGGCTACACCTTC. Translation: CASEGGGGYGYTF.

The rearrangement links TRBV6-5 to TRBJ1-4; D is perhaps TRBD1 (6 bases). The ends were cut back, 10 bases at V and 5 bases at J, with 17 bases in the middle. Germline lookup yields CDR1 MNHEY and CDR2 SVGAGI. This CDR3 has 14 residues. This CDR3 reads CATARGRQNEKLFF. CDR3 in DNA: TGTGCCACCGCCAGGGGACGGCAAAATGAAAAACTGTTTTTT.

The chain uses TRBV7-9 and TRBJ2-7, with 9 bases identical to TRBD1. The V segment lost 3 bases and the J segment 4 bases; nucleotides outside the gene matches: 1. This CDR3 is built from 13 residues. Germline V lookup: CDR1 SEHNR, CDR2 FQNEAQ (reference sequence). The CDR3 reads CASSFGQGYEQYF. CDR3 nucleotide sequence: TGTGCCAGCAGCTTTGGACAGGGGTACGAGCAGTACTTC.

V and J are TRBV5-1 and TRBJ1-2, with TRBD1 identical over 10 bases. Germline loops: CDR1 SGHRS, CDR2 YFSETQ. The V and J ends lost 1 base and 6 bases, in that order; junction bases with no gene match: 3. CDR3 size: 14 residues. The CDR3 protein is CASSLSGQGNGYTF. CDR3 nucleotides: TGCGCCAGCAGCTTGTCGGGACAGGGGAATGGCTACACCTTC.

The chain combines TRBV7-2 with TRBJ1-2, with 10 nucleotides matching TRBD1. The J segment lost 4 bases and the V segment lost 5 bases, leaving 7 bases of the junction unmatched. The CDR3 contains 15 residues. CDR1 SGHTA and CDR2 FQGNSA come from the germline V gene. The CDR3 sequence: CASSEDRGPVYGYTF. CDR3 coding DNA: TGTGCCAGCAGCGAAGACAGGGGGCCGGTCTATGGCTACACCTTC.

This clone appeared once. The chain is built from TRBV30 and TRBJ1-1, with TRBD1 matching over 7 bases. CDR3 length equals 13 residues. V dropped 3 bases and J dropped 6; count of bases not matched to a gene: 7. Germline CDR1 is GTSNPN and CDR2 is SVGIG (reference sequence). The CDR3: CAWRGQARAEAFF. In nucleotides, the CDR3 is TGTGCCTGGAGAGGACAGGCACGCGCTGAAGCTTTCTTT. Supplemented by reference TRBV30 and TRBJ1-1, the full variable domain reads SQTIHQWPATLVQPVGSPLSLECTVEGTSNPNLYWYRQAAGRGLQLLFYSVGIGQISSEVPQNLSASRPQDRQFILSSKKLLLSDSGFYLCAWRGQARAEAFFGQGTRLTVV.

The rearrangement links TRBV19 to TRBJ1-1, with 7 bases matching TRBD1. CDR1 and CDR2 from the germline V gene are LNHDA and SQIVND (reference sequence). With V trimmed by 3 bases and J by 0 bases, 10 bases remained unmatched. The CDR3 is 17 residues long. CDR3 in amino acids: CASSIRTGTELNTEAFF. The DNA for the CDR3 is TGTGCCAGTAGTATTAGAACCGGGACAGAGCTGAACACTGAAGCTTTCTTT.

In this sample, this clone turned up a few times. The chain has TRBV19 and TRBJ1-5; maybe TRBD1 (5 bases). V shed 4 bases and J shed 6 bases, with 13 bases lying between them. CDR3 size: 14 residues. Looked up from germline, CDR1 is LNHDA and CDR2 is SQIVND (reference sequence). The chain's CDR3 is CASSNQGWAQPQHF. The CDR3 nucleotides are TGTGCCAGTAGTAACCAGGGATGGGCTCAGCCCCAGCATTTT.

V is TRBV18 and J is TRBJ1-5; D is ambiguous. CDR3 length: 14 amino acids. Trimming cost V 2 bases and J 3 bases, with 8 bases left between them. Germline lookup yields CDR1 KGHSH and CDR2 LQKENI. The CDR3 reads CASSPAGFNQPQHF. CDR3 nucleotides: TGTGCCAGCTCACCAGCAGGTTTCAATCAGCCCCAGCATTTT.

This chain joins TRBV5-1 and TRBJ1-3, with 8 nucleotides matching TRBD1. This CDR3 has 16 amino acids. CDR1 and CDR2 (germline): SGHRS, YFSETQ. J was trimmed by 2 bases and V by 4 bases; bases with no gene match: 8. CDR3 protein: CASSQTPTGAGNTIYF. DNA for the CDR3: TGCGCCAGCAGCCAGACGCCGACAGGGGCTGGAAACACCATATATTTT.

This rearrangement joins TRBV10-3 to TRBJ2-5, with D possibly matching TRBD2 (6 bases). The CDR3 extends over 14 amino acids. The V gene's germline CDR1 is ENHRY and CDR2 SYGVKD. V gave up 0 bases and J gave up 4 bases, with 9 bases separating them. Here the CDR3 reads CAISESGGRETQYF. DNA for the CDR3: TGTGCCATCAGTGAGTCAGGAGGGAGAGAGACCCAGTACTTC.

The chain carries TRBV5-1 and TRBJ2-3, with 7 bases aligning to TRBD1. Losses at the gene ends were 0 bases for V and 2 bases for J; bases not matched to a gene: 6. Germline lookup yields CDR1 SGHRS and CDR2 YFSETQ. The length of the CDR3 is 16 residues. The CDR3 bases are TGCGCCAGCAGCTTGGCACCGGGACAGATCACAGATACGCAGTATTTT. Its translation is CASSLAPGQITDTQYF.

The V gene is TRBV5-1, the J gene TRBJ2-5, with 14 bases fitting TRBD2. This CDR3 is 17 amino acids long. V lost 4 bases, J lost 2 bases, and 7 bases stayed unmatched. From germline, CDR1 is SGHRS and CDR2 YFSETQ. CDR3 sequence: CASSTGLAGVVQETQYF. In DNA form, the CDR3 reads TGCGCCAGCAGCACGGGACTAGCGGGAGTGGTACAAGAGACCCAGTACTTC.

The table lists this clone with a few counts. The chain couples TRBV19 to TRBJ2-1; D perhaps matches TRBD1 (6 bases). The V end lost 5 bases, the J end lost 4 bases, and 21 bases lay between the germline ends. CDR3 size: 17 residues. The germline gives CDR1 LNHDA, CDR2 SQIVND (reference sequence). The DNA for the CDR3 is TGTGCCAGTAGTGGGTCCCTGACAGGTGGGTTTTACAATGAGCAGTTCTTC. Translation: CASSGSLTGGFYNEQFF.

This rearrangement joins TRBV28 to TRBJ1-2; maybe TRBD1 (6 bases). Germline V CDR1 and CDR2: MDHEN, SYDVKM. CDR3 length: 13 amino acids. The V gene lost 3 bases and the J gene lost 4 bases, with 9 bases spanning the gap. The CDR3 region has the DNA TGTGCCAGCAGTTTTTGGGGGCCCTATGGCTACACCTTC. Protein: CASSFWGPYGYTF.

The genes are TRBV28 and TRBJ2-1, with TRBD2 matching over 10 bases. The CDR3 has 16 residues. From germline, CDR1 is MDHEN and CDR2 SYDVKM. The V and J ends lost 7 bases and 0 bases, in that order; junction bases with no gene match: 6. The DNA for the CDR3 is TGTGCCAGCACGGAACTAGCGGGGAGCTCCTACAATGAGCAGTTCTTC. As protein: CASTELAGSSYNEQFF.

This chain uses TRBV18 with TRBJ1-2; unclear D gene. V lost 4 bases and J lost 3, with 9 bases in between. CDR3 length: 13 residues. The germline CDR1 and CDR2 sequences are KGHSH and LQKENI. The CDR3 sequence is CASSLDCDYGYTF. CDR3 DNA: TGTGCCAGCTCACTCGACTGCGACTATGGCTACACCTTC.

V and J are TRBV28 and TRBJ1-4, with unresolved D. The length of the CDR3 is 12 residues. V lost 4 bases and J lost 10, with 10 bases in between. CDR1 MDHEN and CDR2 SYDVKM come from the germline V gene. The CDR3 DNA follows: TGTGCCAGCAGTTCCCAAGTCAGAAAACTGTTTTTT. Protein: CASSSQVRKLFF. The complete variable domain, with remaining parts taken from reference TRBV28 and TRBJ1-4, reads DVKVTQSSRYLVKRTGEKVFLECVQDMDHENMFWYRQDPGLGLRLIYFSYDVKMKEKGDIPEGYSVSREKKERFSLILESASTNQTSMYLCASSSQVRKLFFGSGTQLSVL.

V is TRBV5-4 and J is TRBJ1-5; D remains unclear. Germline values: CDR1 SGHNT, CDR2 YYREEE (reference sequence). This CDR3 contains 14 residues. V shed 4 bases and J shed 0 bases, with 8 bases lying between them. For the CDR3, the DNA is TGTGCCAGCAGCCGAGGTGGTAGCAATCAGCCCCAGCATTTT. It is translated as CASSRGGSNQPQHF. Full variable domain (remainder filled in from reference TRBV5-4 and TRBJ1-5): ETGVTQSPTHLIKTRGQQVTLRCSSQSGHNTVSWYQQALGQGPQFIFQYYREEENGRGNFPPRFSGLQFPNYSSELNVNALELDDSALYLCASSRGGSNQPQHFGDGTRLSIL.

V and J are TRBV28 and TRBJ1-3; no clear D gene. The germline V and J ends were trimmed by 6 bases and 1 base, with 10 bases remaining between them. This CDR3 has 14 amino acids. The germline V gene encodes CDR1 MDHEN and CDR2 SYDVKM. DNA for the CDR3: TGTGCCAGCAGCCCCAGTCAGTCTGGAAACACCATATATTTT. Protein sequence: CASSPSQSGNTIYF.

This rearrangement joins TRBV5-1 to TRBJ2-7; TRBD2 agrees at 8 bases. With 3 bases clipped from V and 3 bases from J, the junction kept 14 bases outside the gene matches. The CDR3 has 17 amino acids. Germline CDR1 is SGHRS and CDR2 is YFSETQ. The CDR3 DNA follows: TGCGCCAGCAGCTCATTCCCGCTAGCGGGTAAAGACTACGAGCAGTACTTC. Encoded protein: CASSSFPLAGKDYEQYF. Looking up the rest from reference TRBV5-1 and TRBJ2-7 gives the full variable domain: KAGVTQTPRYLIKTRGQQVTLSCSPISGHRSVSWYQQTPGQGLQFLFEYFSETQRNKGNFPGRFSGRQFSNSRSEMNVSTLELGDSALYLCASSSFPLAGKDYEQYFGPGTRLTVT.

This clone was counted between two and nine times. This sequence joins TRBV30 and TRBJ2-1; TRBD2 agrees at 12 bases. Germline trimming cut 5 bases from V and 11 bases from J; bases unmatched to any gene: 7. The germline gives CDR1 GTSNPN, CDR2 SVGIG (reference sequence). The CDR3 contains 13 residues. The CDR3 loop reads CAWEGLAGTQQFF. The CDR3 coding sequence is TGTGCCTGGGAAGGACTAGCGGGAACACAGCAGTTCTTC.

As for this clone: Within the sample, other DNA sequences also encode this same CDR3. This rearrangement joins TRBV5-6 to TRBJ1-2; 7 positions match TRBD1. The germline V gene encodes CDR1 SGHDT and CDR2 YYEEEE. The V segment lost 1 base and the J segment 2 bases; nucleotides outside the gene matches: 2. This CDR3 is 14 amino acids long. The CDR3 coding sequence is TGTGCCAGCAGCTTGCCACAGGGGAACTATGGCTACACCTTC. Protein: CASSLPQGNYGYTF.

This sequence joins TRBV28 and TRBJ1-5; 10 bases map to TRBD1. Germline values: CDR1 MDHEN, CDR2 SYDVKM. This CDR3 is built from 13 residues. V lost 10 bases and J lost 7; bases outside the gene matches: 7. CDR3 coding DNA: TGTGCCACCGTGACAGGGGGCGGACAGCCCCAGCATTTT. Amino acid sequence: CATVTGGGQPQHF.

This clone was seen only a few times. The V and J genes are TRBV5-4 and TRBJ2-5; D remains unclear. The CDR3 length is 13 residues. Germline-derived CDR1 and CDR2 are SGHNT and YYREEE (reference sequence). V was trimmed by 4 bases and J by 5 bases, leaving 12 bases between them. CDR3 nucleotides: TGTGCCAGCAGCAATACAAACACGGAGACCCAGTACTTC. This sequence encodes CASSNTNTETQYF.

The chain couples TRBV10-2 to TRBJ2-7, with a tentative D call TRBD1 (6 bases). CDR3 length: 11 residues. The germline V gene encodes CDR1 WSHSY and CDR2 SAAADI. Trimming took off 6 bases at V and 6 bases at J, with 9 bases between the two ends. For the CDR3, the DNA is TGCGCCAGCAGGAACAGGGCCGAGCAGTACTTC. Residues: CASRNRAEQYF.

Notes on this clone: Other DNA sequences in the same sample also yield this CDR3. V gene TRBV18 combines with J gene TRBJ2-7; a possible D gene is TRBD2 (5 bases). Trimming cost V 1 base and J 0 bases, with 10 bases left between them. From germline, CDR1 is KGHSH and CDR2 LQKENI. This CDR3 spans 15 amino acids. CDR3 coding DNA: TGTGCCAGCTCACCACGGACGGGGAGCTCCTACGAGCAGTACTTC. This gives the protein CASSPRTGSSYEQYF.

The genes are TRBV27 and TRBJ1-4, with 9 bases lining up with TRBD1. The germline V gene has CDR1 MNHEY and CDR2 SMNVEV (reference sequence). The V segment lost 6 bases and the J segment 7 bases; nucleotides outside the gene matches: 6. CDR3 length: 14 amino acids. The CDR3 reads CASRPTGGGEKLFF. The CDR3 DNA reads TGTGCCAGCAGACCAACAGGGGGCGGTGAAAAACTGTTTTTT.

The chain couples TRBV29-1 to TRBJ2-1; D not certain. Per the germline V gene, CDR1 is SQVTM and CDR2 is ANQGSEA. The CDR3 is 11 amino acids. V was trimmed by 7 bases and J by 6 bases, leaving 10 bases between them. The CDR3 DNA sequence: TGCAGCGCCCCCACGGGCAATGAGCAGTTCTTC. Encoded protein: CSAPTGNEQFF.

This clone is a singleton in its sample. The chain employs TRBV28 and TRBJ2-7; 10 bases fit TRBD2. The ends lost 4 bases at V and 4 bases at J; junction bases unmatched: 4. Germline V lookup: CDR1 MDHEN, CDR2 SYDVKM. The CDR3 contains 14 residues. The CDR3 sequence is CASSSTSGAYEQYF. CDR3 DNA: TGTGCCAGCAGTTCCACTAGCGGGGCTTACGAGCAGTACTTC.

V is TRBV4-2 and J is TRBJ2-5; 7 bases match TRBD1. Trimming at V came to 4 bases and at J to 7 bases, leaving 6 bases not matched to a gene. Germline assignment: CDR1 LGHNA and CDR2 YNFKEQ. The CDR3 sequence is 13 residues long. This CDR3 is CASSLGQEGTQYF. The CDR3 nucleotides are TGTGCCAGCAGCCTTGGACAGGAAGGGACCCAGTACTTC.

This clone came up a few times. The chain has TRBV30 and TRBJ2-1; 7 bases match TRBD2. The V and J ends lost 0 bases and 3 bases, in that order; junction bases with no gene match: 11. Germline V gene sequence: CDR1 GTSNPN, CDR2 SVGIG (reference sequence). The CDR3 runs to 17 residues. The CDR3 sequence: CAWSVLGSGASYNEQFF. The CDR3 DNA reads TGTGCCTGGAGTGTACTGGGCAGCGGGGCTAGCTACAATGAGCAGTTCTTC.